The 23 T cell receptor beta chains below all came from one sample that was sequenced in a study of blood T cell repertoires in COVID-19. The assay was immunoSEQ multiplex PCR, and TCRdb's table has in-frame clones only and misses some. This sample has more than 85,000 clones, with 91% found just once. The sample consisted of peripheral blood. These receptors were collected from a man younger than 30 with acute or convalescent COVID-19.

This chain links TRBV19 with TRBJ2-7; 7 bases line up with TRBD1. The germline V gene has CDR1 LNHDA and CDR2 SQIVND (reference sequence). This CDR3 region has 15 residues. Trimming took 5 bases from V and 2 from J; bases not matched to a gene: 9. The chain's CDR3 is CASSLTGTVTYEQYF. CDR3 DNA: TGTGCCAGTAGTTTAACCGGGACAGTCACCTACGAGCAGTACTTC.

The DNA of the CDR3 is TGTGCCACCAGTGGGCCGGGACAGGTCCGAACCGGGGAGCTGTTTTTT. It is translated as CATSGPGQVRTGELFF. The chain employs TRBV24-1 and TRBJ2-2; 8 nucleotides line up with TRBD1. The V gene end was trimmed by 5 bases and the J gene end by 5 bases; junction bases not matched to a gene: 9. The CDR3 is 16 amino acids. Germline CDR1 is KGHDR and CDR2 is SFDVKD.

The genes are TRBV10-3 and TRBJ2-2; TRBD2 matches at 10 bases. This CDR3 contains 16 residues. CDR1 is ENHRY, CDR2 SYGVKD, per germline. After removal of 10 bases from V and 6 bases from J, the junction contained 14 bases not matched to a gene. This CDR3 reads CATLPGTSGVAGELFF. CDR3 nucleotides: TGTGCCACCCTCCCCGGCACTAGCGGGGTCGCCGGGGAGCTGTTTTTT.

This clone has more than one count but fewer than ten. The chain joins TRBV25-1 to TRBJ2-3, with TRBD2 matching 12 bases. This CDR3 has 17 residues. Germline V gene lookup returns CDR1 MGHDK and CDR2 SYGVNS. Losses at the gene ends were 1 base for V and 2 bases for J; bases not matched to a gene: 4. The CDR3: CASSEWGTSGPTDTQYF. DNA of the CDR3: TGTGCCAGCAGTGAATGGGGGACTAGCGGGCCCACAGATACGCAGTATTTT.

In this sample, this clone turned up once. The rearrangement joins TRBV4-1 to TRBJ1-4, with a possible D match to TRBD1 (5 bases). The CDR3 length is 18 residues. Germline loops: CDR1 MGHRA, CDR2 YSYEKL. V was trimmed by 1 base and J by 4 bases, leaving 19 bases between them. Here the CDR3 DNA reads TGCGCCAGCAGCCAAGGTCTGGGTGGGAGGGGTGGTAATGAAAAACTGTTTTTT. This translates into CASSQGLGGRGGNEKLFF.

The chain has TRBV24-1 and TRBJ2-1; D possibly corresponds to TRBD2 (7 bases). Per germline, CDR1 KGHDR and CDR2 SFDVKD. V lost 1 base, J lost 5 bases, and 26 bases lay in between. The CDR3 spans 20 residues. This chain's CDR3 is CATSDFGGGPGTPINNEQFF. The DNA for the CDR3 is TGTGCCACCAGTGATTTTGGGGGGGGACCCGGGACACCAATCAACAATGAGCAGTTCTTC.

This clone was seen a single time. The J gene is TRBJ2-3, the V gene TRBV19; D is unclear. Germline V gene data show CDR1 as LNHDA and CDR2 as SQIVND (reference sequence). V was pared by 7 bases and J by 3 bases, with 11 bases between. This CDR3 has 13 amino acids. The CDR3 region has the DNA TGTGCCAGTACCTCAATGGCAACAGATACGCAGTATTTT. Amino acid sequence: CASTSMATDTQYF.

The table lists this clone with a count of one. The V call is TRBV29-1, the J call TRBJ2-2, with D possibly matching TRBD2 (5 bases). Germline values: CDR1 SQVTM, CDR2 ANQGSEA. V was shortened by 1 base and J by 6 bases, with 12 bases between the two germline ends. The CDR3 sequence is 14 residues long. The DNA of the CDR3 is TGCAGCGTTGAAGGTGTGGGAGTATCCGGGGAGCTGTTTTTT. Its protein product is CSVEGVGVSGELFF.

This clone has just one count. V gene TRBV5-1 combines with J gene TRBJ2-7, with 11 positions matching TRBD2. Germline CDR1 and CDR2: SGHRS and YFSETQ. The CDR3 contains 16 residues. V trimming: 0 bases; J trimming: 0 bases; junction bases outside the gene matches: 2. For the CDR3, the DNA is TGCGCCAGCAGCTTGGGTGGACTAGCGGGCTCCTACGAGCAGTACTTC. Residues: CASSLGGLAGSYEQYF.

The rearrangement uses TRBV3-1 (or the pseudogene TRBV3-2) and TRBJ1-4; 9 nucleotides align to TRBD1. CDR3 length: 14 residues. The V gene end was trimmed by 6 bases and the J gene end by 5 bases; junction bases not matched to a gene: 4. The germline gives CDR1 LGHDT, CDR2 YNNKEL (reference sequence). The CDR3 coding sequence is TGTGCCAGCAGAACCGGGACAGGGAATGAAAAACTGTTTTTT. It translates to CASRTGTGNEKLFF.

The chain links TRBV2 to TRBJ1-1, with D tentatively TRBD1 (6 bases). Germline V CDR1 and CDR2: SNHLY, FYNNEI. The V end lost 6 bases, the J end lost 3 bases, and 11 bases lay between the germline ends. CDR3 length equals 13 residues. Written as DNA, the CDR3 is TGTGCCAGCAGCCGGACAGTCTACACTGAAGCTTTCTTT. Amino acid sequence: CASSRTVYTEAFF.

The chain joins TRBV5-1 to TRBJ2-2, with a tentative D call TRBD1 (5 bases). Trimming removed 0 bases from V and 2 bases from J, with 8 bases in between. The length of the CDR3 is 15 residues. The germline CDR1 and CDR2 sequences are SGHRS and YFSETQ. The CDR3 spells CASSLAQGNTGELFF. The CDR3 DNA follows: TGCGCCAGCAGCTTGGCTCAGGGTAACACCGGGGAGCTGTTTTTT.

This sequence joins TRBV2 and TRBJ1-4; D is ambiguous. In germline, CDR1 is SNHLY, CDR2 FYNNEI. The CDR3 covers 13 residues. Trimming took off 5 bases at V and 13 bases at J, with 17 bases between the two ends. This CDR3 is CASSIRLDAGLFF. CDR3 sequence (DNA): TGTGCCAGCAGTATTCGTCTGGACGCGGGACTGTTTTTT.

This clone appeared a single time. The chain has TRBV6-1 and TRBJ1-2; tentatively, D is TRBD1 (6 bases). The ends were cut back, 1 base at V and 3 bases at J, with 9 bases in the middle. The CDR3 runs 14 residues. CDR1 and CDR2 from the germline V gene are MNHNS and SASEGT. As DNA, the CDR3 is TGTGCCAGCAGTGAAGTGGGGGCGGACTATGGCTACACCTTC. Translation gives CASSEVGADYGYTF.

The J gene is TRBJ1-1, the V gene TRBV3-1 (or the pseudogene TRBV3-2); TRBD1 might be the D (5 bases). This CDR3 has 15 amino acids. The germline V gene has CDR1 LGHDT and CDR2 YNNKEL (reference sequence). Deletions cut 1 base from V and 4 bases from J, with 13 bases between. The DNA for the CDR3 is TGTGCCAGCAGCCAAGGGGTCGTGGGGGGCACTGAAGCTTTCTTT. Translating it yields CASSQGVVGGTEAFF.

The chain combines TRBV30 with TRBJ1-5; 9 nucleotides line up with TRBD1. This CDR3 has 17 residues. CDR1 and CDR2 (germline): GTSNPN, SVGIG (reference sequence). J gave up 2 bases and V 2 bases, and 10 bases lay outside the gene matches. This CDR3 reads CAWSTGTGREGNQPQHF. DNA for the CDR3: TGTGCCTGGAGTACCGGGACAGGGCGTGAAGGCAATCAGCCCCAGCATTTT. Full variable domain (missing parts from reference TRBV30 and TRBJ1-5): SQTIHQWPATLVQPVGSPLSLECTVEGTSNPNLYWYRQAAGRGLQLLFYSVGIGQISSEVPQNLSASRPQDRQFILSSKKLLLSDSGFYLCAWSTGTGREGNQPQHFGDGTRLSIL.

This clone appeared a single time. This rearrangement joins TRBV5-4 to TRBJ2-7; the match to TRBD2 covers 12 bases. Germline V gene lookup returns CDR1 SGHNT and CDR2 YYREEE (reference sequence). V shed 0 bases, J shed 1 base, and the junction held 11 bases outside the gene matches. The CDR3 extends over 19 amino acids. The CDR3 coding sequence is TGTGCCAGCAGCTTGGCGACTAGCGGGAGAAAGTTTTTTTCCTACGAGCAGTACTTC. Translating it yields CASSLATSGRKFFSYEQYF.

This chain uses TRBV29-1 with TRBJ2-2, with D possibly matching TRBD2 (6 bases). Germline assignment: CDR1 SQVTM and CDR2 ANQGSEA. V was shortened by 4 bases and J by 4 bases, with 13 bases between the two germline ends. The CDR3 consists of 14 residues. This CDR3 is CSVGGGAGTGELFF. CDR3 bases: TGCAGCGTTGGGGGCGGGGCGGGCACCGGGGAGCTGTTTTTT.

The chain couples TRBV9 to TRBJ1-2, with 8 bases lining up with TRBD1. The length of the CDR3 is 15 residues. J lost 4 bases, V lost 2 bases, and 7 bases had no gene match. Germline V lookup: CDR1 SGDLS, CDR2 YYNGEE. This CDR3 is CASSVGQGGTYGYTF. Here the CDR3 DNA reads TGTGCCAGCAGCGTTGGACAGGGAGGGACCTATGGCTACACCTTC.

This clone was seen a single time. The CDR3 loop is CASSLGRGNTEAFF. In DNA form, the CDR3 reads TGTGCCAGCAGCTTGGGTAGGGGGAACACTGAAGCTTTCTTT. V usage is TRBV5-5 and J usage is TRBJ1-1, with D possibly being TRBD1 (5 bases). The CDR3 sequence is 14 residues long. In germline, CDR1 is SGHKS, CDR2 YYEKEE (reference sequence). Trimming cost V 0 bases and J 1 base, with 7 bases left between them.

The CDR3 DNA reads as TGTGCCACCAGCTCGCAGGGGGCTCTAGCGGGGGCCAATCACTCCTACGAGCAGTACTTC. This translates into CATSSQGALAGANHSYEQYF. The chain employs TRBV15 and TRBJ2-7, with 10 positions matching TRBD2. Germline V CDR1 and CDR2: LNHNV, YYDKDF (reference sequence). This CDR3 contains 20 residues. J lost 0 bases, V lost 5 bases, and 19 bases had no gene match.

This chain links TRBV18 with TRBJ2-1; 9 bases match TRBD1. Germline CDR1 reads KGHSH; CDR2 reads LQKENI. This CDR3 comprises 16 residues. V was pared by 3 bases and J by 4 bases, with 7 bases of the junction left unmatched. This CDR3 is CASSPQQGAGYNEQFF. The CDR3 DNA is TGTGCCAGCTCACCGCAACAGGGGGCTGGGTACAATGAGCAGTTCTTC.

The rearrangement links TRBV5-4 to TRBJ1-1; D may be TRBD1 (6 bases). CDR3 length: 16 amino acids. Germline V gene sequence: CDR1 SGHNT, CDR2 YYREEE (reference sequence). V was cut by 5 bases and J by 0 bases, with 17 bases left in between. This chain's CDR3 is CASRPDLQGMNTEAFF. CDR3 bases: TGTGCCAGCAGACCCGACCTACAGGGTATGAACACTGAAGCTTTCTTT. Together with reference TRBV5-4 and TRBJ1-1, the CDR3 gives the full variable domain: ETGVTQSPTHLIKTRGQQVTLRCSSQSGHNTVSWYQQALGQGPQFIFQYYREEENGRGNFPPRFSGLQFPNYSSELNVNALELDDSALYLCASRPDLQGMNTEAFFGQGTRLTVV.